This T cell receptor beta chain was sequenced during a study of T cells in Graves' hyperthyroidism and ophthalmopathy. About the research overall: Sampling of peripheral blood happened at initial diagnosis, prior to any treatment.

The germline CDR1 and CDR2 sequences are MNHNS and SASEGT. J lost 7 bases, V lost 1 base, and 13 bases had no gene match. The CDR3 covers 19 residues. The study excluded patients with uncontrolled infection, other autoimmune disease, pregnancy or lactation. Using RNA transcripts as the source, TCR beta CDR3 regions were amplified. During a first-round RT-PCR of the TCR CDR3, the HTBI primer set was used. TCRdb used MiXCR to reprocess the multiplex PCR reads, holding one entry per CDR3 protein. The sample has roughly 530,000 distinct CDR3 sequences; 15% to 20% are singletons. The receptor comes from a woman aged 18-29 years with Graves' ophthalmopathy. The chain recombines TRBV6-1 with TRBJ1-6, with 10 bases matching TRBD1. Specimen: blood. The CDR3 nucleotides read TGTGCCAGCAGTGAAGTGCTCCCGGGACAGGGGCCCCGAAATTCACCCCTCCACTTT. Its translation: CASSEVLPGQGPRNSPLHF.